This T cell receptor beta chain was sequenced for a study of T cell responses to AZD1222 COVID-19 vaccine. Notes on the study in general: Donors were chiefly white British, with a greater number of females, and clonal diversity was perhaps underestimated.

CDR1 and CDR2 (germline): LGHNA, YNFKEQ. Germline trimming cut 1 base from V and 5 bases from J; bases unmatched to any gene: 2. CDR3 length: 16 amino acids. The data were produced by immunoSEQ multiplex PCR, yet TCRdb's version contains in-frame clones alone and is incomplete. The data contain 130,000 to 150,000 clones, 80% to 85% of them singletons. To note about this clone: Its antigen is still unknown.

The sequence was obtained from an adult in good health. The source was peripheral blood, collected on day 0 of MenACWY control vaccination. The V call is TRBV4-2, the J call TRBJ2-2; TRBD2 aligns across 12 bases. The chain's CDR3 is CASSQALAGGTGELFF. CDR3 bases: TGTGCCAGCAGCCAAGCGCTAGCGGGGGGGACCGGGGAGCTGTTTTTT.